This paragraph reports one T cell receptor beta chain. RNA totalling roughly 0.5 to 1 ug underwent reverse transcription with random hexamers. Amplification of TCR beta CDR3 spanned 54 Vbeta and 13 Jbeta via immunoSEQ multiplex PCR. Via MiXCR, TCRdb re-called the immunoSEQ multiplex PCR reads, giving one row per CDR3 protein. The sample consists of some 200,000 distinct CDR3 sequences, 95% of them appearing once. The CDR3 has 17 amino acids. With V trimmed by 6 bases and J by 2 bases, 6 bases remained unmatched. These data originate in a study of CD8 T cells in Susac syndrome. The specimen sequenced was CD4+ T cells from PBMCs. This clonotype originated in a human donor with Susac syndrome. The chain uses TRBV12-3 or TRBV12-4 and TRBJ2-1; 14 nucleotides agree with TRBD2. The CDR3: CASSPKTSGGAYNEQFF. In nucleotides, the CDR3 is TGTGCCAGCAGCCCGAAGACTAGCGGGGGGGCCTACAATGAGCAGTTCTTC.